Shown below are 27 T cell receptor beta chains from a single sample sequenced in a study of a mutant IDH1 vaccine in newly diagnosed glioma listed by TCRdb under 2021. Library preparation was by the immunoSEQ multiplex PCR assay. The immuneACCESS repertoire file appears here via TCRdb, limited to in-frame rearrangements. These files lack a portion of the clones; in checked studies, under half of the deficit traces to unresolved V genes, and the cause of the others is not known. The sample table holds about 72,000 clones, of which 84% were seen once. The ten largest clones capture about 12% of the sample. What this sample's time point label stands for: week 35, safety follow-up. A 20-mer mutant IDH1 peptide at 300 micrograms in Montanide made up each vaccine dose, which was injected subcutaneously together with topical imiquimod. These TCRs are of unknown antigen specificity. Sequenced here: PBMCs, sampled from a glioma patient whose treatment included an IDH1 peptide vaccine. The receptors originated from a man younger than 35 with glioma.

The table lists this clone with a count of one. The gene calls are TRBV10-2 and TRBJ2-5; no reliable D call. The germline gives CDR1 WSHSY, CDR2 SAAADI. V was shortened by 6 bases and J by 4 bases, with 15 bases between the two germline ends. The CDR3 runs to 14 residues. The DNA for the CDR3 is TGCGCCAGCAGCCCGCTCTCGCGGATAGAGACCCAGTACTTC. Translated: CASSPLSRIETQYF.

The CDR3: CASSLAVGQRIYEQYF. The CDR3, as DNA: TGCGCCAGCAGTCTGGCCGTTGGACAGCGCATCTACGAGCAGTACTTC. V and J are TRBV4-1 and TRBJ2-7; possibly TRBD1 for D (6 bases). V dropped 6 bases and J dropped 3 bases, with 21 bases sitting between them. This CDR3 is 16 amino acids long. The germline CDR1 and CDR2 sequences are MGHRA and YSYEKL.

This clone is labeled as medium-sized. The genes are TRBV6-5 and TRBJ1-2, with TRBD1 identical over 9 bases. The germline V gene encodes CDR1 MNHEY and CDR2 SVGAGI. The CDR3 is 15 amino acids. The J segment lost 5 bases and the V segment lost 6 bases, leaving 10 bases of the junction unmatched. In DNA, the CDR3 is TGTGCCAGCAGGGGAACAGGGGGCAGCGAATATGGCTACACCTTC. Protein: CASRGTGGSEYGYTF.

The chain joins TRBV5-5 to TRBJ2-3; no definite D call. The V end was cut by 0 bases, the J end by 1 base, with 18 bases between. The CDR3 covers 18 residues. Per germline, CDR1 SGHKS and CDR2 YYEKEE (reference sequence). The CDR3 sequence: CASSLEKVWFGGTDTQYF. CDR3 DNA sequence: TGTGCCAGCAGCTTGGAAAAGGTTTGGTTTGGCGGCACAGATACGCAGTATTTT.

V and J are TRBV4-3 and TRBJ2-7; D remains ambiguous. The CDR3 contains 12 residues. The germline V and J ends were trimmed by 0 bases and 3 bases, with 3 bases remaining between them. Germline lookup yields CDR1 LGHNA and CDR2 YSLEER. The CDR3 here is CASSQDSYEQYF. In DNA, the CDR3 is TGCGCCAGCAGCCAAGACAGCTACGAGCAGTACTTC.

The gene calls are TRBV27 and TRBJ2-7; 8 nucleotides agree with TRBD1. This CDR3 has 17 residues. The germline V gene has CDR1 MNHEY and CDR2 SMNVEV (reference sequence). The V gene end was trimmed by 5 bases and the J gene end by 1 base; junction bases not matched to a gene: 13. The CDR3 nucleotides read TGTGCCAGCAGTCCTCAATGGACAGGGTGGGCATCCTACGAGCAGTACTTC. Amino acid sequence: CASSPQWTGWASYEQYF.

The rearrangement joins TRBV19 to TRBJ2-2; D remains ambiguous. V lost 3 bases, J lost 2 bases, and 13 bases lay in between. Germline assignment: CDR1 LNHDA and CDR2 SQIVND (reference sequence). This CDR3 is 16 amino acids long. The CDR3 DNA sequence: TGTGCCAGTAGTATGGGTCTACTACTTAACACCGGGGAGCTGTTTTTT. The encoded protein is CASSMGLLLNTGELFF. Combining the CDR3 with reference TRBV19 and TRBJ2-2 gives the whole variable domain DGGITQSPKYLFRKEGQNVTLSCEQNLNHDAMYWYRQDPGQGLRLIYYSQIVNDFQKGDIAEGYSVSREKKESFPLTVTSAQKNPTAFYLCASSMGLLLNTGELFFGEGSRLTVL.

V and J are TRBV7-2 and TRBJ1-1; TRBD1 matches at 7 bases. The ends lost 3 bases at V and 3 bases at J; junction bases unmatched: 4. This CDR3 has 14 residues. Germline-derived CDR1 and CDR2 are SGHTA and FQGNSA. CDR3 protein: CASSLDRYYTEAFF. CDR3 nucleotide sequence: TGTGCCAGCAGCTTGGACAGGTACTACACTGAAGCTTTCTTT.

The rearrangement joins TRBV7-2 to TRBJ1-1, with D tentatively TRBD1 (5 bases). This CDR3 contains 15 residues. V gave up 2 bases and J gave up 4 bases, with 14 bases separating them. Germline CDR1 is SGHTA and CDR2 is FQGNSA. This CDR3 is CASSLSGSWGTEAFF. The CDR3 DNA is TGTGCCAGCAGCTTATCAGGGAGTTGGGGCACTGAAGCTTTCTTT.

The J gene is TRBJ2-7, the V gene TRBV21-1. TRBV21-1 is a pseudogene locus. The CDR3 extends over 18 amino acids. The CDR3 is CASNHRGDRQGGRYEQYF. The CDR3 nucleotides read TGTGCCAGCAACCACCGGGGAGATAGACAGGGAGGGCGATACGAGCAGTACTTC.

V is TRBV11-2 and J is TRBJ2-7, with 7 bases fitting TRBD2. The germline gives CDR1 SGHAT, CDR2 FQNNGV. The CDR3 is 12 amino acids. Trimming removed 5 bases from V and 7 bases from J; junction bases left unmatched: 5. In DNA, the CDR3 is TGTGCCAGCAGCCCGGGGGGTAGAGAGCAGTACTTC. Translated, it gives CASSPGGREQYF.

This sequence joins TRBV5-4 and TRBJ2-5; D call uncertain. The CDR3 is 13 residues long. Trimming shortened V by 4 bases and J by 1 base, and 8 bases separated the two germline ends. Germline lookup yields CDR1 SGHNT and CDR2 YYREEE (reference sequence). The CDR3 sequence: CASSPTSQETQYF. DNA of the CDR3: TGTGCCAGCAGCCCCACGTCCCAAGAGACCCAGTACTTC. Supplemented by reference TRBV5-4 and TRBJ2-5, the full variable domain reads ETGVTQSPTHLIKTRGQQVTLRCSSQSGHNTVSWYQQALGQGPQFIFQYYREEENGRGNFPPRFSGLQFPNYSSELNVNALELDDSALYLCASSPTSQETQYFGPGTRLLVL.

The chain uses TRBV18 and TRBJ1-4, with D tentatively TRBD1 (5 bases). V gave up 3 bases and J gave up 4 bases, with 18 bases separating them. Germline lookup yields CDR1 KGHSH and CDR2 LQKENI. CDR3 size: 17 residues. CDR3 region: CASSPRGIESHNEKLFF. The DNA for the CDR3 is TGTGCCAGCTCACCCCGGGGGATAGAGTCGCATAATGAAAAACTGTTTTTT.

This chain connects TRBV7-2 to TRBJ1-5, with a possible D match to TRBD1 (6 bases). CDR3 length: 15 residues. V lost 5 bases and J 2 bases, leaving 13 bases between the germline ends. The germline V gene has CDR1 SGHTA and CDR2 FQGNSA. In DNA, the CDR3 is TGTGCCAGCAGCCAGACAGGTGGGGGCAATCAGCCCCAGCATTTT. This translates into CASSQTGGGNQPQHF. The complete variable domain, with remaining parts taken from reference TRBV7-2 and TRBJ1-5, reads GAGVSQSPSNKVTEKGKDVELRCDPISGHTALYWYRQSLGQGLEFLIYFQGNSAPDKSGLPSDRFSAERTGGSVSTLTIQRTQQEDSAVYLCASSQTGGGNQPQHFGDGTRLSIL.

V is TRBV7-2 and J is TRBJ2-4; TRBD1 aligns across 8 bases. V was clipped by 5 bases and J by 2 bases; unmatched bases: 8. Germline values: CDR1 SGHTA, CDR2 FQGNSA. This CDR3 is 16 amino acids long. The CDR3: CASSAITGGTKNIQYF. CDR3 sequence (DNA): TGTGCCAGCAGCGCGATTACAGGGGGGACCAAAAACATTCAGTACTTC.

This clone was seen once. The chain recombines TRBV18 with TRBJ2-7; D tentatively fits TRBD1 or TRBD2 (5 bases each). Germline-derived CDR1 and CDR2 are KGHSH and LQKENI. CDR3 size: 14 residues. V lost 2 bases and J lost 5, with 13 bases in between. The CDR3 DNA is TGTGCCAGCTCACCAAGCCGGACACTAGACGAGCAGTACTTC. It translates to CASSPSRTLDEQYF.

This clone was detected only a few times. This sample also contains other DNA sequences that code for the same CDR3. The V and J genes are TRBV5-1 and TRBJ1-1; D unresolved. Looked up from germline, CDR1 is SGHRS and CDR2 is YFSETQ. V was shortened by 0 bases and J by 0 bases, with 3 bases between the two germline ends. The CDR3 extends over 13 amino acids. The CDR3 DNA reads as TGCGCCAGCAGCTTGGAGTTGAACACTGAAGCTTTCTTT. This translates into CASSLELNTEAFF.

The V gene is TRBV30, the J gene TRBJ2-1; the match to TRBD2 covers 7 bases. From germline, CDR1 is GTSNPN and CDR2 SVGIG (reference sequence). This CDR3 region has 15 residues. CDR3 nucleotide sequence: TGTGCTGCAGGGTTGGGACTACCCGACTACAATGAGCAGTTCTTC. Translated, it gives CAAGLGLPDYNEQFF.

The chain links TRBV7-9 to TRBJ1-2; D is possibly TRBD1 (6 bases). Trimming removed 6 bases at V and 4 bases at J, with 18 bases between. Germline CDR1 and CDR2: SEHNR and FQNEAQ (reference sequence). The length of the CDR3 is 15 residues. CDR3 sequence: CASRYNRDQGYGYTF. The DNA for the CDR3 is TGTGCCAGCAGATATAACAGGGATCAGGGCTATGGCTACACCTTC.

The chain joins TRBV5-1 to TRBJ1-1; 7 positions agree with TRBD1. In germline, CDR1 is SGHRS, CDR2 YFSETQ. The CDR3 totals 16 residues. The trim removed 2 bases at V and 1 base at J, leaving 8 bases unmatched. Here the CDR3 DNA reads TGCGCCAGCAGCTTCGGTAGGGACAGTACGAACACTGAAGCTTTCTTT. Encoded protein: CASSFGRDSTNTEAFF.

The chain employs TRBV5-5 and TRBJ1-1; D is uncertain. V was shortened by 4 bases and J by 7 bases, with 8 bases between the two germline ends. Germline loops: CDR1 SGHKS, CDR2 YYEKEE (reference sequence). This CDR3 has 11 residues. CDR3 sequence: CASSAGFEAFF. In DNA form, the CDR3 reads TGTGCCAGCAGCGCCGGATTTGAAGCTTTCTTT.

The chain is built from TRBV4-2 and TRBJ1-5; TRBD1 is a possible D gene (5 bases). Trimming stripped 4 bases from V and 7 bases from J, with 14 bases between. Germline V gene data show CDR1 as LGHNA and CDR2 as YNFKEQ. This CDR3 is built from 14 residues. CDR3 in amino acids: CASSPSAWGQPQHF. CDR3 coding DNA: TGTGCCAGCAGCCCCTCCGCGTGGGGGCAGCCCCAGCATTTT.

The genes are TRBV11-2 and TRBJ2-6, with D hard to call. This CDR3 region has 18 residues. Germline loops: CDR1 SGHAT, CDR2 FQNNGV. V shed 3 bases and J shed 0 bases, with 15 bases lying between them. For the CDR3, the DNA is TGTGCCAGCAGCTTTAAGAACGCACCTCTCTCTGGGGCCAACGTCCTGACTTTC. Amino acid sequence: CASSFKNAPLSGANVLTF.

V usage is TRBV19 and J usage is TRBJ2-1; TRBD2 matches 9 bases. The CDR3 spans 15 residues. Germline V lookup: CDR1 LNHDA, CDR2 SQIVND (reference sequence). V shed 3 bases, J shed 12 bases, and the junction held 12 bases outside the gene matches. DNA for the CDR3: TGTGCCAGTAGTATGCCGGGCGGGGGGGCAATTCGGCAGTTCTTC. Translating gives CASSMPGGGAIRQFF. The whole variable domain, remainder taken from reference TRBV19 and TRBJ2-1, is DGGITQSPKYLFRKEGQNVTLSCEQNLNHDAMYWYRQDPGQGLRLIYYSQIVNDFQKGDIAEGYSVSREKKESFPLTVTSAQKNPTAFYLCASSMPGGGAIRQFFGPGTRLTVL.

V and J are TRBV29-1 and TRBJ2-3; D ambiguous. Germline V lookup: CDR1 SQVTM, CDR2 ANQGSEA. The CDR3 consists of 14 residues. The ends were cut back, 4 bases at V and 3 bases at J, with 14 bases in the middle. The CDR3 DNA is TGCAGCGTTGTGATGTTAGTCCAGACAGATACGCAGTATTTT. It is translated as CSVVMLVQTDTQYF.

The CDR3 DNA is TGTGCCAGCGGAATAAGCCGTCAATTGGGCTACACCTTC. It yields the protein CASGISRQLGYTF. V gene TRBV27 combines with J gene TRBJ1-2; D gene uncertain. From germline, CDR1 is MNHEY and CDR2 SMNVEV (reference sequence). V was pared by 8 bases and J by 8 bases, with 18 bases between. The CDR3 runs to 13 residues.

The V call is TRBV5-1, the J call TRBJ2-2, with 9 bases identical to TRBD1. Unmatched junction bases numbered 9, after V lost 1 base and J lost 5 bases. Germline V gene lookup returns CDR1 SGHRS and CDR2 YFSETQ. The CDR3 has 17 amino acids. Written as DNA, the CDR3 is TGCGCCAGCAGCTTGCAACAGGGGGCGCGAGGGACCGGGGAGCTGTTTTTT. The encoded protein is CASSLQQGARGTGELFF.